This TCR beta chain stems from a study of shared clonotypes between healthy human individuals. At the level of the study: There were three CD4 naive, three CD4 memory, two CD8 naive and one CD8 memory plates per donor. Findings and caveats of the study: Naive subsets typically showed greater estimated richness than memory subsets.

Positively selected for CCR7, the CD45RO-negative cells used as naive CD8 cells excluded terminally differentiated effector memory CD45RA+ cells. This clone has just one count. Its antigen is currently unknown. The germline V gene has CDR1 LNHNV and CDR2 YYDKDF (reference sequence). V shed 3 bases and J shed 3 bases, with 12 bases lying between them. This CDR3 spans 14 amino acids. Measured with immunoSEQ multiplex PCR; TCRdb has only the in-frame clones, and not every one. Here the sample spans hundreds of thousands of clones, 85% to 95% being singletons. This TCR derives from a woman under 40 in good health. The material sequenced was naive CD8+ T cells sorted from blood. V is TRBV15 and J is TRBJ2-7, with D possibly matching TRBD2 (6 bases). CDR3 in amino acids: CATSSSGSNYEQYF. CDR3 in DNA: TGTGCCACCAGCAGTAGCGGTTCCAACTACGAGCAGTACTTC.